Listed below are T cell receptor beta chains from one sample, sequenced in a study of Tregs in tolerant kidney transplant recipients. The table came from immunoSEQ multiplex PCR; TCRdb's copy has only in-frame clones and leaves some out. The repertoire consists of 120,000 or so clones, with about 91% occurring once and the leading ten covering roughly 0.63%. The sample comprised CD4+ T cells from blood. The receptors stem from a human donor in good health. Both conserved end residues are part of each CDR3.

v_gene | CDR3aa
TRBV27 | CASSPRRSRGSTEAFF
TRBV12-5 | CASGTDRDRSTDTQYF
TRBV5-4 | CASSLGQNTDTQYF
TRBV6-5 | CASRRQANTGELFF
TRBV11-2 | CASSSDGLTNEKLFF
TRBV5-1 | CASSSPQGETQYF
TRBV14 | CASSQITDRAAYGYTF
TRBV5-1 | CASSLERWSNSPLHF
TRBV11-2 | CASSTTSGSHEQYF
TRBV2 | CASTGSGETQYF
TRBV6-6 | CASSTGTVNTEAFF
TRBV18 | CASSPGNQETQYF
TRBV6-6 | CASRGQGLGQETQYF
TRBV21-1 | CARKGSYNEQFF
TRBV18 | CASSLLRDTVGNEQFF
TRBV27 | CASSTDPRSYNEQFF
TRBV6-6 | CASSPKTGVYGYTF
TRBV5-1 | CASSSMGSGVSYNEQFF
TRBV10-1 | CASSPGGGRETQYF
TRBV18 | CASSPPAQVRGEAFF
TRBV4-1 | CASSQPRIGVSYNEQFF
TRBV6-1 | CASSEGIPYGYTF
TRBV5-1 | CASSSGGSSGVTDTQYF
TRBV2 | CASRSPERIYGYTF
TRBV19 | CASSRGTGAYEQYF
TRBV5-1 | CASSLVGQRGHGELFF
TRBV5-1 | CASSYTTGNYGYTF
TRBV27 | CASSFSGRGGFQETQYF
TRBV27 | CASTRDRGVDEQFF
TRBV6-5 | CASSYLTGEYEQYF
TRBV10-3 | CAISGTGAQGYTF
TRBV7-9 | CASSLGMNTEAFF
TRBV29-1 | CSVEPHGGRDTEAFF
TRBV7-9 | CASSFGQNKNIQYF
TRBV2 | CASSRQGGNYGYTF
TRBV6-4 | CASSDAGPADWGTQYF
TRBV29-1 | CSVVGGLSVEAFF
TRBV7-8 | CASSRLAYTGELFF
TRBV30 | CAWSGLSNQPQHF
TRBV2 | CASRDSNSNQPQHF
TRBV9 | CASSVGPAYEQYF
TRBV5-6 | CASSLVVAGTDTQYF
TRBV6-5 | CASSYAVIRTGKEQYF
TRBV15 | CATSRDRMSSYEQYF
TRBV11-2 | CASSTTVNEKLFF
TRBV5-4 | CASSAIASGGQFF
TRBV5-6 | CASSPERDRVIGNYGYTF
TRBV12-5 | CASGLVAGSIYEQYF
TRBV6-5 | CASIVSRGRTEAFF
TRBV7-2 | CASSFRQGAHEQYF
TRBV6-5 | CASRLTGSSYEQYF
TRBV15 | CATSRGQANYGYTF
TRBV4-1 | CASSQGRAIYNEQFF
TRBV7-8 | CASSQGLGRGEVRGPIYGYTF
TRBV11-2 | CASSLDPGQRSYGYTF
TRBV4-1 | CASSRVGQGYYGYTF
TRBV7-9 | CASSYWPLVGNTEAFF